A selection of T cell receptor beta chains follows, all from one sample in a study of blood T cell repertoires in COVID-19. The method was immunoSEQ multiplex PCR; TCRdb's version includes in-frame clones alone and lacks a portion of them. This repertoire shows 330,000 or so clones, around 90% found once; its top ten account for less than 6.5%. Sequences were obtained from PBMCs or T cells enriched from blood (not recorded which). The origin of the receptors is a man aged 30 to 39 who had recovered from COVID-19. CDR3s include the opening cysteine and the closing phenylalanine or tryptophan. The order of the fields is J gene, V gene, CDR3 protein.

j_gene: TRBJ1-1; v_gene: TRBV11-2; CDR3aa: CASSLFRNTEAFF
j_gene: TRBJ2-7; v_gene: TRBV5-6; CDR3aa: CASSYDRGGEQYF
j_gene: TRBJ2-7; v_gene: TRBV7-2; CDR3aa: CARPDISYEQYF
j_gene: TRBJ1-5; v_gene: TRBV6-5; CDR3aa: CASSYSAGLTQPQHF
j_gene: TRBJ2-7; v_gene: TRBV30; CDR3aa: CALLLAGTYEQYF
j_gene: TRBJ1-5; v_gene: TRBV10-1; CDR3aa: CASSGSPDQPQHF
j_gene: TRBJ1-1; v_gene: TRBV3-1/TRBV3-2; CDR3aa: CASTSGRGYTEAFF
j_gene: TRBJ2-7; v_gene: TRBV6-2/TRBV6-3; CDR3aa: CASSYSSTGTGIGYEQYF
j_gene: TRBJ2-3; v_gene: TRBV19; CDR3aa: CASSIDRNTDTQYF
j_gene: TRBJ2-7; v_gene: TRBV2; CDR3aa: CASSDFGIASGRIYEQYF
j_gene: TRBJ2-2; v_gene: TRBV3-1/TRBV3-2; CDR3aa: CASSQVTGDTGELFF
j_gene: TRBJ2-3; v_gene: TRBV6-5; CDR3aa: CARTTGLSTDTQYF
j_gene: TRBJ1-5; v_gene: TRBV28; CDR3aa: CASSFNSYSNQPQHF
j_gene: TRBJ2-1; v_gene: TRBV6-5; CDR3aa: CASHSGTADNEQFF
j_gene: TRBJ1-1; v_gene: TRBV28; CDR3aa: CASSRTGTLAFF
j_gene: TRBJ2-7; v_gene: TRBV6-5; CDR3aa: CASTLAGGYEQYF
j_gene: TRBJ1-5; v_gene: TRBV7-2; CDR3aa: CASSSLSSNQPQHF
j_gene: TRBJ1-2; v_gene: TRBV5-6; CDR3aa: CASSQQGRYGYTF
j_gene: TRBJ2-2; v_gene: TRBV6-6; CDR3aa: CASSYIRGNTGELFF
j_gene: TRBJ1-1; v_gene: TRBV13; CDR3aa: CASSPLGAGTEAFF
j_gene: TRBJ2-7; v_gene: TRBV2; CDR3aa: CASTGLSYEQYF
j_gene: TRBJ2-5; v_gene: TRBV5-1; CDR3aa: CASSPRGVRVETQYF
j_gene: TRBJ1-2; v_gene: TRBV9; CDR3aa: CASSVATGRGFGYTF
j_gene: TRBJ2-2; v_gene: TRBV6-5; CDR3aa: CASSYSNNPGELFF
j_gene: TRBJ2-7; v_gene: TRBV6-5; CDR3aa: CASRDSVEYEQYF
j_gene: TRBJ2-7; v_gene: TRBV6-2/TRBV6-3; CDR3aa: CASSSPAGGEEQYF
j_gene: TRBJ1-1; v_gene: TRBV5-1; CDR3aa: CASRRKEGAEAFF
j_gene: TRBJ1-1; v_gene: TRBV9; CDR3aa: CASSVGVQKNTEAFF
j_gene: TRBJ1-3; v_gene: TRBV7-5; CDR3aa: CVRSWPDRGRPGNTIYF
j_gene: TRBJ2-2; v_gene: TRBV11-2; CDR3aa: CASADTPQGTGELFF
j_gene: TRBJ1-5; v_gene: TRBV12-3/TRBV12-4; CDR3aa: CASSFRGSQPQHF
j_gene: TRBJ2-7; v_gene: TRBV19; CDR3aa: CASSIGVSGGPSSYEQYF
j_gene: TRBJ1-3; v_gene: TRBV23-1; CDR3aa: CASAHPARGGNTIYF
j_gene: TRBJ1-5; v_gene: TRBV2; CDR3aa: CASSEGRGEVEPQHF
j_gene: TRBJ2-1; v_gene: TRBV19; CDR3aa: CASRTSDRVYLFF
j_gene: TRBJ1-1; v_gene: TRBV5-4; CDR3aa: CASSSRDRGGTEAFF
j_gene: TRBJ2-7; v_gene: TRBV2; CDR3aa: CAGGHTNYEQYF
j_gene: TRBJ2-2; v_gene: TRBV5-1; CDR3aa: CASSTNRDRASPGELFF
j_gene: TRBJ2-1; v_gene: TRBV7-8; CDR3aa: CASSQSGGTYNEQFF
j_gene: TRBJ1-2; v_gene: TRBV28; CDR3aa: CASSLWGVRDRADYGYTF
j_gene: TRBJ2-7; v_gene: TRBV5-1; CDR3aa: CASSPGLAGAAYEQYF
j_gene: TRBJ2-1; v_gene: TRBV29-1; CDR3aa: CSVDRGQGPYNEQFF
j_gene: TRBJ2-5; v_gene: TRBV7-2; CDR3aa: CASSSGGESQTQYF
j_gene: TRBJ1-1; v_gene: TRBV3-1/TRBV3-2; CDR3aa: CASKAGGTGGTEAFF
j_gene: TRBJ2-7; v_gene: TRBV19; CDR3aa: CASSIGGGGASYEQYF
j_gene: TRBJ2-4; v_gene: TRBV19; CDR3aa: CASSIRARTSGGRNIAKNIQYF
j_gene: TRBJ2-3; v_gene: TRBV21-1; CDR3aa: CASSRPSGSLGRVHDTQYF
j_gene: TRBJ2-3; v_gene: TRBV5-1; CDR3aa: CASSLLAGGVRDTQYF
j_gene: TRBJ1-2; v_gene: TRBV5-1; CDR3aa: CASSLSGGNYGYTF
j_gene: TRBJ1-3; v_gene: TRBV5-1; CDR3aa: CASSLEGQGNTIYF